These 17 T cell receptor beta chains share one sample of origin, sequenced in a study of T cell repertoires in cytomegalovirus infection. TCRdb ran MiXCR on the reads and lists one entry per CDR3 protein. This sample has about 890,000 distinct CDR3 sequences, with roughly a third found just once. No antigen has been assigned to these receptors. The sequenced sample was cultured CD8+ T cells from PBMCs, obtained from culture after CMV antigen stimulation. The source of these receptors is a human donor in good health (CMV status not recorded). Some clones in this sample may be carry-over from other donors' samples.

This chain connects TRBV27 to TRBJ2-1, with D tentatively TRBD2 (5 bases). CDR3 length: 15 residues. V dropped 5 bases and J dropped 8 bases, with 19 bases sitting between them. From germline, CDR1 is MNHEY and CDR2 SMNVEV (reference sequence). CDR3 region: CASSPRGRPGDEQFF. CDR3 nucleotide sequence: TGTGCCAGCAGTCCCAGAGGGAGACCTGGCGATGAGCAGTTCTTC.

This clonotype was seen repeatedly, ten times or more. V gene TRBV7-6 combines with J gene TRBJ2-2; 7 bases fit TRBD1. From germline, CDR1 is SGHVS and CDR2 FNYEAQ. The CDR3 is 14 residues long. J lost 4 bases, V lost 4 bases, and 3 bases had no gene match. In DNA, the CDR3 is TGTGCCAGCAGCTACAGGGGTGGCACCGGGGAGCTGTTTTTT. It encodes CASSYRGGTGELFF.

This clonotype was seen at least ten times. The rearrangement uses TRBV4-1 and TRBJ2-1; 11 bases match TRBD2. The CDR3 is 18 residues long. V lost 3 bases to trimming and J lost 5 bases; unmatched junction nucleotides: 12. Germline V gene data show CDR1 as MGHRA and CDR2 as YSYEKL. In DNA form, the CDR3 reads TGCGCCAGCAGCCAGGATGGCTATGGGACTAGCGGTGACAATGAGCAGTTCTTC. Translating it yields CASSQDGYGTSGDNEQFF.

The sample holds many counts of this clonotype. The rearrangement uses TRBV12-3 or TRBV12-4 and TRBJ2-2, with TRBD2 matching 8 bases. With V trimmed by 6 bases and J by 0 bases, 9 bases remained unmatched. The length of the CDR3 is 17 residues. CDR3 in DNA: TGTGCCAGCAGAGTCTGGCGGGGGGCCTCGAACACCGGGGAGCTGTTTTTT. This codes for CASRVWRGASNTGELFF.

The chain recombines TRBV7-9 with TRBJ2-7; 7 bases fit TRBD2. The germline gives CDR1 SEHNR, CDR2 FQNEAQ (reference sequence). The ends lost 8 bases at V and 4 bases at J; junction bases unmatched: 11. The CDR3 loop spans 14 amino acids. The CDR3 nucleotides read TGTGCCAGCCTCGGACTAGATATGGGGTACGAGCAGTACTTC. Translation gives CASLGLDMGYEQYF.

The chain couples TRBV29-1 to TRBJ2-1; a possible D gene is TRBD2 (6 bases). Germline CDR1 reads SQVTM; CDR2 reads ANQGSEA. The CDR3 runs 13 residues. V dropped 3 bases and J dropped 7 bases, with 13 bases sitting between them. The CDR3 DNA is TGCAGCGTTGAGGCGGGATCCTGGAATGAGCAGTTCTTC. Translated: CSVEAGSWNEQFF.

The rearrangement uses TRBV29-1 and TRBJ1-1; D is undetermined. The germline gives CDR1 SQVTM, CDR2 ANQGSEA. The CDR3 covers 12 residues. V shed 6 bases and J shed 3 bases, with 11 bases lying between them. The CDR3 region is CSVVRRHTEAFF. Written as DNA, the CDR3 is TGCAGCGTGGTGCGACGGCACACTGAAGCTTTCTTT.

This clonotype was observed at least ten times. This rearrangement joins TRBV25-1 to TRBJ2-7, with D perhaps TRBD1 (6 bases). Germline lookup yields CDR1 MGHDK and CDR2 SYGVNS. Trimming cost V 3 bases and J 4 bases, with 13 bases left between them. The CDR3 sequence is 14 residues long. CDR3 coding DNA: TGTGCCAGCAGTGACCGGGACACCCAATACGAGCAGTACTTC. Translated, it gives CASSDRDTQYEQYF.

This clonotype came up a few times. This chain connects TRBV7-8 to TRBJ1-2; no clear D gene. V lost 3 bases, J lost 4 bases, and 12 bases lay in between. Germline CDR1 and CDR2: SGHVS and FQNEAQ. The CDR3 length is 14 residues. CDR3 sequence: CASSFEEEGYGYTF. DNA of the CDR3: TGTGCCAGCAGCTTCGAGGAAGAAGGCTATGGCTACACCTTC.

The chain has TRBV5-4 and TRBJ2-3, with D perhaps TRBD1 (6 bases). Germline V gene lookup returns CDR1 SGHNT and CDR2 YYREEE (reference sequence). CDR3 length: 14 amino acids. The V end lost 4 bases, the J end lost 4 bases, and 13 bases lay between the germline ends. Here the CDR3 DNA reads TGTGCCAGCAGCGGGGGACAAGGTGCAGATACGCAGTATTTT. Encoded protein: CASSGGQGADTQYF.

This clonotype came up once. Here the CDR3 reads CASSSLRGGPSSSYNEQFF. Here the CDR3 DNA reads TGTGCCAGCAGCTCCCTAAGAGGGGGTCCTTCCAGCTCCTACAATGAGCAGTTCTTC. The chain joins TRBV28 to TRBJ2-1; maybe TRBD1 (6 bases). Trimming shortened V by 6 bases and J by 0 bases, and 24 bases separated the two germline ends. The V gene's germline CDR1 is MDHEN and CDR2 SYDVKM. This CDR3 is built from 19 residues. Supplemented by reference TRBV28 and TRBJ2-1, the full variable domain reads DVKVTQSSRYLVKRTGEKVFLECVQDMDHENMFWYRQDPGLGLRLIYFSYDVKMKEKGDIPEGYSVSREKKERFSLILESASTNQTSMYLCASSSLRGGPSSSYNEQFFGPGTRLTVL.

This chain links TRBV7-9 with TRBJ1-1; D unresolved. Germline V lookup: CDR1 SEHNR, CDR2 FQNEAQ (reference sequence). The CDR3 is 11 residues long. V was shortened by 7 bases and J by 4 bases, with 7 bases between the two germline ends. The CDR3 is CASTVATEAFF. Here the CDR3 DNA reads TGTGCCAGCACCGTCGCCACTGAAGCTTTCTTT.

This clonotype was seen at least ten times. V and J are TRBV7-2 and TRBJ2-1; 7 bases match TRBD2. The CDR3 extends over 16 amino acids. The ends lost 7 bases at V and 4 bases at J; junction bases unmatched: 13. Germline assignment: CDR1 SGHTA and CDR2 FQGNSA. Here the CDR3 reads CASTIAGGGGYNEQFF. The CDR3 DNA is TGTGCCAGCACTATAGCTGGTGGGGGGGGTTACAATGAGCAGTTCTTC.

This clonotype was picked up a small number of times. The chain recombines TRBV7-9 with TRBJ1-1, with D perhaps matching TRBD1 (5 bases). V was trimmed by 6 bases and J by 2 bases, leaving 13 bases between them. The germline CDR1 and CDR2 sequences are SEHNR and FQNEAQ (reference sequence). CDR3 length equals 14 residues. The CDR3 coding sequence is TGTGCCAGCAGACAAGGACAAACCAACACTGAAGCTTTCTTT. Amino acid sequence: CASRQGQTNTEAFF.

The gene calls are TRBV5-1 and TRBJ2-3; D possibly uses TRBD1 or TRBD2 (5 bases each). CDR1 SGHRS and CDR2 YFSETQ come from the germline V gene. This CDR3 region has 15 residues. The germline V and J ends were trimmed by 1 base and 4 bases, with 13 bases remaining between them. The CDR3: CASSLYPLGPDTQYF. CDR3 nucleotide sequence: TGCGCCAGCAGCTTGTATCCACTGGGACCAGATACGCAGTATTTT.

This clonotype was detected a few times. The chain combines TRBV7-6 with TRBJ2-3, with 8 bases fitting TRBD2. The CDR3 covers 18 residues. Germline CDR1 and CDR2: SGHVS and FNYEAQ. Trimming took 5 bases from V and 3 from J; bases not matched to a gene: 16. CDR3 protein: CASSRLASSSGGTDTQYF. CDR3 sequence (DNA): TGTGCCAGCAGCCGCTTAGCCTCCTCAAGCGGGGGAACAGATACGCAGTATTTT.

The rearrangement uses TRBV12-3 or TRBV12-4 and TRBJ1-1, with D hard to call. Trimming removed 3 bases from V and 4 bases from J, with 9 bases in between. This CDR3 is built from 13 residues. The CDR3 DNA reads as TGTGCCAGCAGTTTTTTAGTCGGCACTGAAGCTTTCTTT. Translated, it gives CASSFLVGTEAFF.